This TCR beta chain emerged from a study of cytomegalovirus exposure and HLA in healthy donors. General study findings and limits: Some TCR beta chains (164 of them) were listed as cytomegalovirus-associated. Several top significant clusters appeared, in a later analysis, to be linked to common viral pathogens.

About this clone itself: What it binds is not known. A single base is all that separates this from a far larger clone, so a read error is likely. In the same sample, other DNA sequences code for this CDR3.

PCR primers comprised 60 Vbeta and 13 Jbeta primers. Sequencing was performed with immunoSEQ multiplex PCR; in TCRdb, only in-frame clones are kept and a portion is missing. Of 95,000 or so clones listed, about four fifths are singletons. Trimming shortened V by 3 bases and J by 3 bases, and 16 bases separated the two germline ends. This CDR3 region has 15 residues. CDR1 SGHTS and CDR2 YDEGEE come from the germline V gene. This chain links TRBV5-8 with TRBJ2-7; D may be TRBD1 (6 bases). Sequencing was performed on PBMCs. The sequence was collected from a woman in her 40s in good health and CMV-seronegative. The CDR3 DNA reads as TGTGCCAGCAGCTCGCCTCCTAGGGGACACTACGAGCAGTACTTC. Its translation is CASSSPPRGHYEQYF.